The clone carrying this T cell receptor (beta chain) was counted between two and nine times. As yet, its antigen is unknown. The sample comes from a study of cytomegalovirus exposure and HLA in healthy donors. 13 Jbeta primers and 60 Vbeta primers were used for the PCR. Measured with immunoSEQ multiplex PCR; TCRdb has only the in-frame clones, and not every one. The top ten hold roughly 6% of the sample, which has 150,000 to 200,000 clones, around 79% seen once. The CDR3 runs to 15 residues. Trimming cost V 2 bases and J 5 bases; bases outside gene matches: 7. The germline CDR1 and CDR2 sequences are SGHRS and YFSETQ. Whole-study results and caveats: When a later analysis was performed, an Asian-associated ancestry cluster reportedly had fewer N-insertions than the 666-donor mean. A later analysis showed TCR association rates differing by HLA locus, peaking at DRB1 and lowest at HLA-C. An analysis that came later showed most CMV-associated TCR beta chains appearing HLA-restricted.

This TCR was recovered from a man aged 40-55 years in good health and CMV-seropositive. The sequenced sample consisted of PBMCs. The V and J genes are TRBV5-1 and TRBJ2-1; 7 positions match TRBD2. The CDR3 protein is CASSLGGGRHNEQFF. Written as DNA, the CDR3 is TGCGCCAGCAGCTTAGGCGGGGGAAGGCACAATGAGCAGTTCTTC.